The entry below gives a single T cell receptor (beta chain) sequence along with its context. Its specificity is unknown. The data were obtained in a study of OX40 agonist ivuxolimab in advanced cancers. Overall study context: Recorded diagnoses for dose-escalation patients were hepatocellular carcinoma, melanoma, renal cell or head and neck cancer. Findings of the study overall: Low normalized T-cell clonal expansion also characterized some of the nonresponders.

Germline values: CDR1 SGHTA, CDR2 FQGNSA. The ends were cut back, 2 bases at V and 2 bases at J, with 9 bases in the middle. The CDR3 spans 14 residues. Measured with immunoSEQ multiplex PCR; TCRdb has only the in-frame clones, and not every one. Of over 95,000 clones in the sample, roughly 90% were seen once. The sequence was collected from an adult with an advanced solid tumor such as melanoma, head and neck, liver or kidney cancer. This material consisted of CD4+ or CD8+ T cells sorted from blood, taken in a trial of the OX40 agonist ivuxolimab. The rearrangement uses TRBV7-2 and TRBJ1-1, with D hard to call. Written as DNA, the CDR3 is TGTGCCAGCAGCTTAAGTTATGCTAACACTGAAGCTTTCTTT. It encodes CASSLSYANTEAFF.